The clone carrying this TCR beta chain was observed at least ten times. From RNA, the CDR3 regions of TCR beta chains were amplified and sequenced. Amplification began with first-round RT-PCR using HTBI primers, then second-round multiplex PCR was performed. One entry per CDR3 protein, called by TCRdb with MiXCR from the multiplex PCR reads. Of about 660,000 distinct CDR3 sequences in the sample, more than 40% are singletons; the top ten hold more than 2.5%. Exclusion applied to patients with other autoimmune diseases, uncontrolled infections, pregnancy or lactation. The record originates from a study of Graves' ophthalmopathy and Graves' hyperthyroidism. On the study more broadly: Peripheral blood was gathered at first diagnosis, ahead of any treatment whatsoever.

Trimming removed 3 bases at V and 0 bases at J, with 8 bases between. The CDR3 loop spans 14 amino acids. Per germline, CDR1 PRHDT and CDR2 FYEKMQ (reference sequence). The chain employs TRBV13 and TRBJ1-1; the D is unclear. The sequenced sample consisted of peripheral blood. This sequence was found in an adult man with Graves' ophthalmopathy. The CDR3 protein is CASSLDVLNTEAFF. CDR3 DNA sequence: TGTGCCAGCAGCTTGGACGTATTGAACACTGAAGCTTTCTTT.